This T cell receptor beta chain was sequenced in a study of early T cells in non-severe SARS-CoV-2 infection. TCRdb itself ran the 5' RACE reads through MiXCR, one entry per CDR3 protein. The sample lists tens of thousands of distinct CDR3 sequences; around 13% were seen once. J lost 5 bases, V lost 0 bases, and 9 bases had no gene match. CDR3 length: 17 amino acids. Germline CDR1 reads LGHNA; CDR2 reads YSLEER. This clonotype was seen ten or more times. The sequencing sample was made of whole blood. The sequence came from an adult who was a healthcare worker with PCR-confirmed SARS-CoV-2 infection or an uninfected control (not recorded which). The rearrangement joins TRBV4-3 to TRBJ1-5; 8 nucleotides align to TRBD1. The CDR3 DNA is TGCGCCAGCAGCCAAGAATTAGGGGCAGGGGGCCATCAGCCCCAGCATTTT. Its protein product is CASSQELGAGGHQPQHF.